Below are 18 T cell receptor beta chains sequenced from a single sample in a study of blood T cell repertoires in COVID-19. Clones were read by immunoSEQ multiplex PCR, and TCRdb kept only the in-frame ones, dropping some. The sample contains about 480,000 clones, nearly 90% of which appear only once. The sequencing input was PBMCs or T cells enriched from blood (not recorded which). All receptors come from a woman aged 18-29 years with acute COVID-19.

This clone has only one observation. Written as DNA, the CDR3 is TGTGCCAGCAGCTTAGTATACTCTGGGCAAGCTTTCTTT. This translates into CASSLVYSGQAFF. The genes are TRBV11-2 and TRBJ1-1; D is unresolved. This CDR3 comprises 13 residues. Trimming left V 1 base short and J 9 bases short, with 12 bases between. In germline, CDR1 is SGHAT, CDR2 FQNNGV.

The chain combines TRBV7-2 with TRBJ1-2, with D possibly TRBD1 on 6 matching bases. The CDR3 extends over 16 amino acids. Germline lookup yields CDR1 SGHTA and CDR2 FQGNSA. The V and J ends lost 1 base and 8 bases respectively, with 20 bases between them. The CDR3 sequence: CASSLEGQGRVGGYTF. The CDR3, as DNA: TGTGCCAGCAGCTTAGAGGGCCAGGGGAGAGTCGGGGGCTACACCTTC.

CDR3 sequence reads: CASSYWESSYNEQFF. As DNA, the CDR3 is TGTGCCAGCAGTTACTGGGAGTCCTCCTACAATGAGCAGTTCTTC. The chain has TRBV6-5 and TRBJ2-1; possibly TRBD2 for D (5 bases). The CDR3 length is 15 residues. Germline V gives CDR1 MNHEY, CDR2 SVGAGI. The germline V and J ends were trimmed by 1 base and 0 bases, with 7 bases remaining between them.

The chain has TRBV9 and TRBJ1-2; no reliable D call. Germline-derived CDR1 and CDR2 are SGDLS and YYNGEE. The length of the CDR3 is 12 residues. Trimming took 2 bases from V and 2 from J, leaving 4 bases between them. Here the CDR3 reads CASSVQNYGYTF. CDR3 sequence (DNA): TGTGCCAGCAGCGTCCAGAACTATGGCTACACCTTC.

The V and J genes are TRBV5-1 and TRBJ2-5, with TRBD1 identical over 9 bases. The germline CDR1 and CDR2 sequences are SGHRS and YFSETQ. Trimming cost V 4 bases and J 5 bases; bases outside gene matches: 9. CDR3 length: 15 amino acids. The CDR3 protein is CASSERTGGAETQYF. CDR3 DNA sequence: TGCGCCAGCAGCGAACGTACAGGGGGCGCCGAGACCCAGTACTTC.

This clone has more than one count but fewer than ten. The chain links TRBV19 to TRBJ2-7; perhaps TRBD2 as D (6 bases). There are 16 residues in the CDR3. Trimming took off 3 bases at V and 0 bases at J, with 15 bases between the two ends. Germline V gives CDR1 LNHDA, CDR2 SQIVND (reference sequence). Written as DNA, the CDR3 is TGTGCCAGTAGTATGGTTGGCGGGGCTAGCTCCTACGAGCAGTACTTC. Protein product: CASSMVGGASSYEQYF.

The rearrangement links TRBV10-3 to TRBJ1-4; D possibly corresponds to TRBD1 (5 bases). In germline, CDR1 is ENHRY, CDR2 SYGVKD. Trimming removed 5 bases from V and 2 bases from J, with 9 bases in between. The CDR3 runs 14 residues. In DNA, the CDR3 is TGTGCCATCAGTCAGGGAACCACTAATGAAAAACTGTTTTTT. Translated, it gives CAISQGTTNEKLFF.

This chain connects TRBV11-2 to TRBJ1-5; 9 bases are shared with TRBD1. There are 13 residues in the CDR3. The germline V gene encodes CDR1 SGHAT and CDR2 FQNNGV. Losses at the gene ends were 3 bases for V and 10 bases for J; bases not matched to a gene: 4. For the CDR3, the DNA is TGTGCCAGCAGCTTCCGGGACAGGGCTCCCCAGCATTTT. It specifies CASSFRDRAPQHF.

This chain uses TRBV4-1 with TRBJ2-7; maybe TRBD1 (6 bases). The CDR3 is 19 residues long. Deletions cut 4 bases from V and 7 bases from J, with 32 bases between. Germline CDR1 MGHRA, CDR2 YSYEKL. The CDR3 loop is CASSLSYPKFTGRWVEQYF. CDR3 sequence (DNA): TGCGCCAGCAGCCTGTCATACCCTAAGTTTACAGGGAGATGGGTGGAGCAGTACTTC.

The V and J genes are TRBV6-5 and TRBJ1-3, with 7 bases that match TRBD1. Per the germline V gene, CDR1 is MNHEY and CDR2 is SVGAGI. V lost 6 bases, J lost 2 bases, and 4 bases stayed unmatched. This CDR3 has 14 residues. CDR3 sequence reads: CASRRQGPGNTIYF. Here the CDR3 DNA reads TGTGCCAGCAGGCGACAGGGCCCTGGAAACACCATATATTTT.

The V call is TRBV19, the J call TRBJ1-6, with 9 bases identical to TRBD1. V lost 7 bases, J lost 10 bases, and 5 bases stayed unmatched. The CDR3 spans 13 residues. The V gene's germline CDR1 is LNHDA and CDR2 SQIVND (reference sequence). CDR3 residues: CASTGTGQSPLHF. In nucleotides, the CDR3 is TGTGCCAGTACCGGGACAGGGCAATCACCCCTCCACTTT.

The genes are TRBV5-4 and TRBJ2-7; the match to TRBD1 covers 9 bases. The V segment lost 2 bases and the J segment 5 bases; nucleotides outside the gene matches: 5. The germline gives CDR1 SGHNT, CDR2 YYREEE (reference sequence). This CDR3 contains 14 residues. The DNA for the CDR3 is TGTGCCAGCAGCTTTAGGGACAGGGTAAACGAGCAGTACTTC. It is translated as CASSFRDRVNEQYF. The variable domain in full, completed from reference TRBV5-4 and TRBJ2-7, reads ETGVTQSPTHLIKTRGQQVTLRCSSQSGHNTVSWYQQALGQGPQFIFQYYREEENGRGNFPPRFSGLQFPNYSSELNVNALELDDSALYLCASSFRDRVNEQYFGPGTRLTVT.

V usage is TRBV7-8 and J usage is TRBJ2-3, with 7 bases that match TRBD2. V lost 0 bases and J lost 3; bases outside the gene matches: 0. CDR3 length: 14 residues. Germline loops: CDR1 SGHVS, CDR2 FQNEAQ. The DNA of the CDR3 is TGTGCCAGCAGCTTAGCGGGAGGGACAGATACGCAGTATTTT. It yields the protein CASSLAGGTDTQYF.

V is TRBV7-2 and J is TRBJ2-5; a weak D match, TRBD2 (5 bases). This CDR3 is built from 12 residues. Trimming took off 5 bases at V and 10 bases at J, with 14 bases between the two ends. CDR1 SGHTA and CDR2 FQGNSA come from the germline V gene. This chain's CDR3 is CASSPDGGSQYF. The CDR3 DNA is TGTGCCAGCAGCCCGGACGGAGGTAGCCAGTACTTC.

This chain connects TRBV27 to TRBJ2-1; 9 nucleotides match TRBD2. CDR1 is MNHEY, CDR2 SMNVEV, per germline (reference sequence). The length of the CDR3 is 15 residues. V trimming: 0 bases; J trimming: 5 bases; junction bases outside the gene matches: 2. The DNA of the CDR3 is TGTGCCAGCAGTTTATCGCTAGCGGGGAACAATGAGCAGTTCTTC. It encodes CASSLSLAGNNEQFF.

The chain recombines TRBV27 with TRBJ1-2; D is ambiguous. The germline CDR1 and CDR2 sequences are MNHEY and SMNVEV (reference sequence). Trimming shortened V by 4 bases and J by 2 bases, and 14 bases separated the two germline ends. This CDR3 contains 15 residues. Written as DNA, the CDR3 is TGTGCCAGCAGTTGGGCCCAAAACCCCAACTATGGCTACACCTTC. This gives the protein CASSWAQNPNYGYTF.

The chain uses TRBV21-1 and TRBJ2-5; the table's D call TRBD2 went unverified against the DNA. TRBV21-1 is a pseudogene segment. The CDR3 contains 16 residues. The CDR3 nucleotides read TGTGCCAGCAGCAATCACCTTAGCGGGGATCAAGAGACCCAGTACTTC. Translating it yields CASSNHLSGDQETQYF.

This clone has only one observation. CDR3 DNA: TGCGCCAGCAGCACCGAACTAGCGGGGGCTGTTGAGCAGTTCTTC. Its protein is CASSTELAGAVEQFF. The chain uses TRBV5-1 and TRBJ2-1; 11 nucleotides line up with TRBD2. The V and J ends lost 4 bases and 9 bases, in that order; junction bases with no gene match: 9. Germline V gives CDR1 SGHRS, CDR2 YFSETQ. This CDR3 comprises 15 residues. The entire variable domain, with the rest obtained from reference TRBV5-1 and TRBJ2-1, is as follows: KAGVTQTPRYLIKTRGQQVTLSCSPISGHRSVSWYQQTPGQGLQFLFEYFSETQRNKGNFPGRFSGRQFSNSRSEMNVSTLELGDSALYLCASSTELAGAVEQFFGPGTRLTVL.